These 4 T cell receptor beta chains were sequenced from one sample in a study of human T cells and chemical hapten exposure. TCRdb used MiXCR to reprocess the RACE reads, holding one entry per CDR3 protein. This repertoire shows 75,000 to 100,000 distinct CDR3 sequences, approximately 8.2% found once; its top ten account for 2.9%. Regarding time point: healthy volunteer bleed at 2 weeks. Total RNA was isolated from unfractionated whole blood. Input material: whole blood. Every receptor here comes from a female donor in good health. Some clones in this sample may be carry-over from other donors' samples.

On this clonotype itself: Possible read error: a much larger clone is one base away. The rearrangement uses TRBV27 and TRBJ2-1, with a weak D call TRBD2 (6 bases). The V gene's germline CDR1 is MNHEY and CDR2 SMNVEV (reference sequence). The V end lost 5 bases, the J end lost 6 bases, and 17 bases lay between the germline ends. CDR3 size: 15 residues. CDR3 region: CASSLGTTGGNEQFF. In DNA form, the CDR3 reads TGTGCCAGCAGTCTCGGGACCACCGGGGGCAATGAGCAGTTCTTC.

The V gene is TRBV5-1, the J gene TRBJ2-1; D call uncertain. This CDR3 has 11 residues. Trimming stripped 2 bases from V and 9 bases from J, with 6 bases between. Per germline, CDR1 SGHRS and CDR2 YFSETQ. The CDR3 reads CASSFQGEQFF. The CDR3 region has the DNA TGCGCCAGCAGCTTCCAAGGTGAGCAGTTCTTC.

The V call is TRBV4-1, the J call TRBJ2-3; D not certain. This CDR3 is built from 13 residues. The V and J ends lost 3 bases and 2 bases respectively, with 6 bases between them. In germline, CDR1 is MGHRA, CDR2 YSYEKL. This CDR3 reads CASSQGNTDTQYF. CDR3 DNA sequence: TGCGCCAGCAGCCAGGGAAACACAGATACGCAGTATTTT.

This chain joins TRBV28 and TRBJ2-1; no definite D call. The V end was cut by 2 bases, the J end by 8 bases, with 13 bases between. Germline V gene data show CDR1 as MDHEN and CDR2 as SYDVKM. The CDR3 runs 14 residues. The CDR3 DNA reads TGTGCCAGCAGTTTAGTGGGAACCATCCATGAGCAGTTCTTC. Translating gives CASSLVGTIHEQFF.